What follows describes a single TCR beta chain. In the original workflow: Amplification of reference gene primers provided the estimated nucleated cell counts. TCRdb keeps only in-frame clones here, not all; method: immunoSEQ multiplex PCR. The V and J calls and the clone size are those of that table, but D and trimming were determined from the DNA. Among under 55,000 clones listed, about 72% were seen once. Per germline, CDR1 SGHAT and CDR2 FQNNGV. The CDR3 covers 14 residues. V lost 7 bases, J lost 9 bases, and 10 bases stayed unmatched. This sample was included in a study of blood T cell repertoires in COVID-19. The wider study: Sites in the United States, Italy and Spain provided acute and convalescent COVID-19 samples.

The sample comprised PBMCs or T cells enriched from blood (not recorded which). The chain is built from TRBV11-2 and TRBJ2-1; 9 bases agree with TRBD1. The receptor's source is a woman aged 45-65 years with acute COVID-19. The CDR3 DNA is TGTGCCAGCACTTTGACAGGGGGGAGCGTTGAGCAGTTCTTC. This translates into CASTLTGGSVEQFF.